A single sample gave rise to the 24 T cell receptor beta chains below, sequenced in a study of blood T cell repertoires in COVID-19. Only in-frame clones appear in the TCRdb table, and some are missing; sequencing was by immunoSEQ multiplex PCR. The sample lists approximately 300,000 clones; roughly 90% were seen once. The sequencing input was PBMCs or T cells enriched from blood (not recorded which). These receptor sequences come from a woman between 25 and 40 years old who had recovered from COVID-19.

The V call is TRBV25-1, the J call TRBJ2-5; 11 positions match TRBD1. Germline CDR1 and CDR2: MGHDK and SYGVNS. CDR3 length: 14 amino acids. J lost 9 bases, V lost 1 base, and 4 bases had no gene match. The CDR3 nucleotides read TGTGCCAGCAGTGAATTTGGGACAGGGGGGGCCCAGTACTTC. This translates into CASSEFGTGGAQYF.

The chain uses TRBV15 and TRBJ2-7, with D unresolved. CDR1 is LNHNV, CDR2 YYDKDF, per germline (reference sequence). The ends were cut back, 0 bases at V and 2 bases at J, with 11 bases in the middle. There are 15 residues in the CDR3. The CDR3 loop is CATSRDRTDTYEQYF. The DNA for the CDR3 is TGTGCCACCAGCAGAGATCGAACAGACACCTACGAGCAGTACTTC.

The chain recombines TRBV5-1 with TRBJ2-3; 8 bases line up with TRBD2. The CDR3 is made up of 15 amino acids. Trimming at V came to 3 bases and at J to 1 base, leaving 4 bases not matched to a gene. Germline V gene data show CDR1 as SGHRS and CDR2 as YFSETQ. The CDR3 is CASSWSGRGTDTQYF. The CDR3 DNA sequence: TGCGCCAGCAGCTGGAGCGGGAGAGGCACAGATACGCAGTATTTT. Variable domain in full (rest from reference TRBV5-1 and TRBJ2-3): KAGVTQTPRYLIKTRGQQVTLSCSPISGHRSVSWYQQTPGQGLQFLFEYFSETQRNKGNFPGRFSGRQFSNSRSEMNVSTLELGDSALYLCASSWSGRGTDTQYFGPGTRLTVL.

The J gene is TRBJ2-3, the V gene TRBV13; 7 bases are a match to TRBD2. Germline V gene lookup returns CDR1 PRHDT and CDR2 FYEKMQ (reference sequence). V was clipped by 5 bases and J by 2 bases; unmatched bases: 7. CDR3 length: 15 residues. The CDR3 sequence: CASSPGTTDTDTQYF. Written as DNA, the CDR3 is TGTGCCAGCAGCCCCGGGACTACTGACACAGATACGCAGTATTTT.

The chain employs TRBV7-2 and TRBJ1-1; 7 nucleotides line up with TRBD1. Germline V gene lookup returns CDR1 SGHTA and CDR2 FQGNSA. The CDR3 is 17 residues long. Trimming at V came to 0 bases and at J to 1 base, leaving 8 bases not matched to a gene. The CDR3, as DNA: TGTGCCAGCAGCTTAGCGTTCGCAGGGGGACAGAACACTGAAGCTTTCTTT. It yields the protein CASSLAFAGGQNTEAFF. Full variable domain (outside the CDR3, taken from reference TRBV7-2 and TRBJ1-1): GAGVSQSPSNKVTEKGKDVELRCDPISGHTALYWYRQSLGQGLEFLIYFQGNSAPDKSGLPSDRFSAERTGGSVSTLTIQRTQQEDSAVYLCASSLAFAGGQNTEAFFGQGTRLTVV.

CDR3 sequence: CATSRSGEAFF. The CDR3 nucleotides read TGTGCCACCTCCCGATCGGGTGAAGCTTTCTTT. This chain uses TRBV19 with TRBJ1-1, with D hard to call. V lost 10 bases to trimming and J lost 7 bases, with 13 bases between them. Looked up from germline, CDR1 is LNHDA and CDR2 is SQIVND (reference sequence). The CDR3 is 11 amino acids. The entire variable domain, with the rest obtained from reference TRBV19 and TRBJ1-1, is as follows: DGGITQSPKYLFRKEGQNVTLSCEQNLNHDAMYWYRQDPGQGLRLIYYSQIVNDFQKGDIAEGYSVSREKKESFPLTVTSAQKNPTAFYLCATSRSGEAFFGQGTRLTVV.

V gene TRBV1 combines with J gene TRBJ1-6; the D segment call TRBD1 is taken from the table without a DNA check. TRBV1 is a recognized pseudogene. The CDR3 covers 20 residues. This CDR3 is CTSSQLARDRCLSGGSPLHF. In DNA, the CDR3 is TGCACCAGCAGCCAGTTGGCCCGGGACAGATGCCTCTCCGGGGGTTCACCCCTCCACTTT.

The CDR3 region is CAWSPWGGTTMNTEAFF. As DNA, the CDR3 is TGTGCCTGGAGTCCTTGGGGGGGGACGACTATGAACACTGAAGCTTTCTTT. V gene TRBV30 combines with J gene TRBJ1-1, with D possibly TRBD1 on 5 matching bases. Trimming left V 2 bases short and J 0 bases short, with 19 bases between. This CDR3 contains 17 residues. From germline, CDR1 is GTSNPN and CDR2 SVGIG (reference sequence).

The genes are TRBV29-1 and TRBJ2-3, with D perhaps TRBD2 (7 bases). Germline V CDR1 and CDR2: SQVTM, ANQGSEA. The CDR3 consists of 15 residues. V lost 5 bases and J lost 1, with 16 bases in between. CDR3 coding DNA: TGCAGCGTTTTCGGAGGGGGGGCCGGCACAGATACGCAGTATTTT. It codes for CSVFGGGAGTDTQYF.

The V and J genes are TRBV29-1 and TRBJ1-2; TRBD1 is a possible D gene (6 bases). The V gene's germline CDR1 is SQVTM and CDR2 ANQGSEA. The ends were cut back, 7 bases at V and 5 bases at J, with 11 bases in the middle. The CDR3 length is 11 residues. The CDR3: CSGKQGYGYTF. The CDR3 nucleotides are TGCAGCGGAAAACAGGGATATGGCTACACCTTC. The whole variable domain, remainder taken from reference TRBV29-1 and TRBJ1-2, is SAVISQKPSRDICQRGTSLTIQCQVDSQVTMMFWYRQQPGQSLTLIATANQGSEATYESGFVIDKFPISRPNLTFSTLTVSNMSPEDSSIYLCSGKQGYGYTFGSGTRLTVV.

The J gene is TRBJ2-1, the V gene TRBV7-2, with TRBD2 identical over 8 bases. The V gene end was trimmed by 1 base and the J gene end by 6 bases; junction bases not matched to a gene: 5. This CDR3 contains 15 residues. Germline V gives CDR1 SGHTA, CDR2 FQGNSA. CDR3 protein: CASSLEGTRSNEQFF. In DNA, the CDR3 is TGTGCCAGCAGCTTAGAAGGGACTAGGAGCAATGAGCAGTTCTTC.

The V call is TRBV7-9, the J call TRBJ1-1, with D maybe TRBD1 (6 bases). CDR1 and CDR2 (germline): SEHNR, FQNEAQ (reference sequence). The CDR3 is 13 amino acids. Deletions cut 4 bases from V and 8 bases from J, with 14 bases between. The CDR3 DNA follows: TGTGCCAGCAGCTCTCGACAGGAGGCAGAAGCTTTCTTT. Translated, it gives CASSSRQEAEAFF. The variable domain in full, with the rest retrieved from reference TRBV7-9 and TRBJ1-1, is DTGVSQNPRHKITKRGQNVTFRCDPISEHNRLYWYRQTLGQGPEFLTYFQNEAQLEKSRLLSDRFSAERPKGSFSTLEIQRTEQGDSAMYLCASSSRQEAEAFFGQGTRLTVV.

The CDR3 DNA sequence: TGTGCCAGCAGCCCCGAAGGGGCCGGGTATGGCTACACCTTC. Its translation is CASSPEGAGYGYTF. The chain links TRBV5-5 to TRBJ1-2; D is perhaps TRBD1 (5 bases). Germline CDR1 reads SGHKS; CDR2 reads YYEKEE (reference sequence). This CDR3 region has 14 residues. V was shortened by 4 bases and J by 5 bases, with 15 bases between the two germline ends.

This chain joins TRBV24-1 and TRBJ2-3; 10 bases are a match to TRBD2. The CDR3 has 18 amino acids. With 4 bases clipped from V and 1 base from J, the junction kept 10 bases outside the gene matches. CDR1 and CDR2 from the germline V gene are KGHDR and SFDVKD. Written as DNA, the CDR3 is TGTGCCACCAGTGAGATAGCGGGGGGCGCTTTGGGCACAGATACGCAGTATTTT. This gives the protein CATSEIAGGALGTDTQYF.

This clone is a singleton in its sample. This chain uses TRBV4-1 with TRBJ2-5; D might be TRBD2 (5 bases). V lost 7 bases to trimming and J lost 2 bases, with 14 bases between them. This CDR3 contains 14 residues. CDR1 MGHRA and CDR2 YSYEKL come from the germline V gene. The DNA of the CDR3 is TGCGCCAGCACCCTCTCCGGAGGTCAAGAGACCCAGTACTTC. Translating gives CASTLSGGQETQYF.

The rearrangement joins TRBV4-2 to TRBJ1-1; no firm D call. CDR3 length: 13 residues. V dropped 2 bases and J dropped 7 bases, with 11 bases sitting between them. Germline CDR1 reads LGHNA; CDR2 reads YNFKEQ. CDR3 protein: CASSQTPRLEAFF. CDR3 nucleotide sequence: TGTGCCAGCAGCCAAACTCCCAGGCTTGAAGCTTTCTTT.

This chain joins TRBV7-3 and TRBJ2-7; D not resolved. Trimming stripped 1 base from V and 7 bases from J, with 11 bases between. This CDR3 spans 13 amino acids. Germline V gene lookup returns CDR1 SGHTA and CDR2 FQGTGA. CDR3 coding DNA: TGTGCCAGCAGCTTAAGGTGGGCTGGAGAGCAGTACTTC. Protein: CASSLRWAGEQYF.

The chain uses TRBV27 and TRBJ2-1; 12 nucleotides line up with TRBD2. In germline, CDR1 is MNHEY, CDR2 SMNVEV (reference sequence). The CDR3 runs to 17 residues. With 1 base clipped from V and 9 bases from J, the junction kept 10 bases outside the gene matches. Here the CDR3 DNA reads TGTGCCAGCAGTTTATTGCTAGCGGGAGGGATAACCCGTGAGCAGTTCTTC. It yields the protein CASSLLLAGGITREQFF.

The chain uses TRBV11-1 and TRBJ2-1, with 7 bases lining up with TRBD2. CDR3 length equals 14 residues. CDR1 and CDR2 (germline): SGHAT, FQDESV (reference sequence). V was clipped by 5 bases and J by 9 bases; unmatched bases: 10. CDR3 DNA sequence: TGTGCCAGCAGCCCCATGGTGGGGGGGGGTGAGCAGTTCTTC. It specifies CASSPMVGGGEQFF.

The V and J genes are TRBV30 and TRBJ1-6; 9 nucleotides agree with TRBD1. J lost 6 bases, V lost 0 bases, and 12 bases had no gene match. Per germline, CDR1 GTSNPN and CDR2 SVGIG (reference sequence). This CDR3 is built from 18 residues. This CDR3 reads CAWSVPWGGQGLNSPLHF. The CDR3 nucleotides read TGTGCCTGGAGTGTACCCTGGGGGGGACAGGGCCTTAATTCACCCCTCCACTTT.

J is TRBJ1-2 and V is TRBV11-2; D perhaps matches TRBD1 (6 bases). CDR3 length equals 15 residues. Trimming stripped 4 bases from V and 7 bases from J, with 19 bases between. Germline CDR1 reads SGHAT; CDR2 reads FQNNGV. CDR3 sequence: CASSSLALGQTGYTF. In nucleotides, the CDR3 is TGTGCCAGCAGCTCACTCGCGCTTGGACAGACTGGCTACACCTTC.

This chain uses TRBV11-2 with TRBJ1-4; 8 bases align to TRBD1. V lost 5 bases, J lost 8 bases, and 10 bases stayed unmatched. The germline V gene has CDR1 SGHAT and CDR2 FQNNGV. The CDR3 is 15 residues long. The CDR3 protein is CASSRRQGAGEKLFF. DNA for the CDR3: TGTGCCAGCAGCCGAAGGCAGGGGGCGGGGGAAAAACTGTTTTTT.

The chain links TRBV11-3 to TRBJ2-7; D is perhaps TRBD1 (6 bases). This CDR3 spans 13 amino acids. V was trimmed by 1 base and J by 3 bases, leaving 7 bases between them. Germline V gene sequence: CDR1 SGHNT, CDR2 YENEEA. The CDR3 sequence: CASSLGTDYEQYF. CDR3 coding DNA: TGTGCCAGCAGCTTAGGGACAGACTACGAGCAGTACTTC.

This clone is a singleton in its sample. The gene calls are TRBV7-9 and TRBJ2-1; no clear D. Looked up from germline, CDR1 is SEHNR and CDR2 is FQNEAQ (reference sequence). The CDR3 is 11 residues long. V lost 6 bases and J lost 8, with 8 bases in between. The DNA for the CDR3 is TGTGCCAGCAGACATGCCGATGAGCAGTTCTTC. Its protein is CASRHADEQFF.